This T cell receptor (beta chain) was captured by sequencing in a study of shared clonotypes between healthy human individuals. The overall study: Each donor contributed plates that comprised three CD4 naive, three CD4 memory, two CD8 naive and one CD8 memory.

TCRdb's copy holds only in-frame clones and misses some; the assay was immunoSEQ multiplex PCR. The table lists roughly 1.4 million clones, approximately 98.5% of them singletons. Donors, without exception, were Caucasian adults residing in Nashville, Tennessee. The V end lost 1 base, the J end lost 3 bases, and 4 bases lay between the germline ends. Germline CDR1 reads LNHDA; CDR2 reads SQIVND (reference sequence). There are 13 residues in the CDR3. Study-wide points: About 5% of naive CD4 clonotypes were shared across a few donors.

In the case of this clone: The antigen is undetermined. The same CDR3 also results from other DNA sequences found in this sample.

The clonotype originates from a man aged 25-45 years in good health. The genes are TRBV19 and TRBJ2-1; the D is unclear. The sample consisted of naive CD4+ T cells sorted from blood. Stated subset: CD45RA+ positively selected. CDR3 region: CASSIGNYNEQFF. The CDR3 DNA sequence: TGTGCCAGTAGTATAGGTAACTACAATGAGCAGTTCTTC.